These 11 T cell receptor beta chains share one sample of origin, sequenced in a study of T cells after yellow fever vaccination. In TCRdb, the 5' RACE reads were re-called with MiXCR into one record per CDR3 protein. The sample comprises approximately 510,000 distinct CDR3 sequences, around a fifth of which are singletons, and roughly a sixth rests with the top ten. The sample was PBMCs, taken 21 days after the first yellow fever vaccination. These receptor sequences come from a man aged 18 to 30 who received the YFV17D yellow fever vaccine.

The chain joins TRBV18 to TRBJ2-5, with TRBD1 matching 9 bases. Germline loops: CDR1 KGHSH, CDR2 LQKENI. After removal of 0 bases from V and 2 bases from J, the junction contained 7 bases not matched to a gene. The CDR3 contains 17 residues. The CDR3: CASSPPRTGVLQETQYF. In DNA form, the CDR3 reads TGTGCCAGCTCACCACCCCGGACAGGGGTATTACAAGAGACCCAGTACTTC.

The rearrangement links TRBV7-6 to TRBJ2-7; TRBD1 might be the D (5 bases). The germline V gene has CDR1 SGHVS and CDR2 FNYEAQ. The CDR3 extends over 14 amino acids. V was shortened by 0 bases and J by 6 bases, with 12 bases between the two germline ends. CDR3 sequence: CASSLAPGSGEQYF. CDR3 nucleotide sequence: TGTGCCAGCAGCTTAGCACCAGGGTCCGGCGAGCAGTACTTC.

The chain links TRBV11-2 to TRBJ2-3; 13 nucleotides agree with TRBD2. Trimming cost V 4 bases and J 2 bases; bases outside gene matches: 12. The CDR3 loop spans 19 amino acids. From germline, CDR1 is SGHAT and CDR2 FQNNGV. In DNA form, the CDR3 reads TGTGCCAGCAGCTCCCGACCCCTACTAGCGGGGGGGTTCACAGATACGCAGTATTTT. It encodes CASSSRPLLAGGFTDTQYF.

In its sample, this clonotype was seen a few times. The chain employs TRBV5-1 and TRBJ2-7; the match to TRBD2 covers 9 bases. This CDR3 is 15 amino acids long. Germline-derived CDR1 and CDR2 are SGHRS and YFSETQ. V was pared by 4 bases and J by 5 bases, with 10 bases of the junction left unmatched. The DNA for the CDR3 is TGCGCCAGCAGCCTCACCGGGACTAGCAAGGACGAGCAGTACTTC. Translating gives CASSLTGTSKDEQYF.

The chain has TRBV29-1 and TRBJ1-4; possible D gene TRBD1, 6 bases. Trimming removed 0 bases at V and 12 bases at J, with 20 bases between. Germline V gene lookup returns CDR1 SQVTM and CDR2 ANQGSEA. The CDR3 length is 15 residues. CDR3 region: CSVEEVRGAPGELFF. In DNA form, the CDR3 reads TGCAGCGTTGAAGAAGTGAGGGGGGCCCCCGGGGAACTGTTTTTT.

This clonotype was observed a handful of times. The chain has TRBV4-3 and TRBJ2-3; the match to TRBD2 covers 10 bases. The junction had 9 bases not matched to a gene; V was cut back by 4 bases and J by 5 bases. Germline V lookup: CDR1 LGHNA, CDR2 YSLEER. CDR3 length: 16 amino acids. CDR3 protein: CASSRQAGGPGDTQYF. CDR3 sequence (DNA): TGCGCCAGCAGCCGGCAAGCGGGGGGGCCGGGAGATACGCAGTATTTT.

This clonotype turned up a few times. This sequence joins TRBV20-1 and TRBJ1-1; D might be TRBD1 (5 bases). Trimming left V 1 base short and J 11 bases short, with 17 bases between. This CDR3 has 13 amino acids. Germline V gene sequence: CDR1 DFQATT, CDR2 SNEGSKA (reference sequence). CDR3 residues: CSARGGSLGEAFF. CDR3 nucleotide sequence: TGCAGTGCTAGAGGGGGATCCTTGGGGGAGGCTTTCTTT.

This clonotype was recorded a few times. The chain recombines TRBV7-9 with TRBJ2-1; 12 bases align to TRBD1. The trim removed 5 bases at V and 3 bases at J, leaving 8 bases unmatched. The CDR3 has 17 amino acids. Germline V CDR1 and CDR2: SEHNR, FQNEAQ (reference sequence). Here the CDR3 reads CASSPGQGAPDYNEQFF. The CDR3, as DNA: TGTGCCAGCAGCCCGGGACAGGGGGCGCCCGACTACAATGAGCAGTTCTTC.

The CDR3 nucleotides read TGTGCCATCCACAGGGGGCGTGCCTATGGCTACACCTTC. It encodes CAIHRGRAYGYTF. V gene TRBV2 combines with J gene TRBJ1-2, with TRBD1 identical over 9 bases. V lost 10 bases and J lost 4; bases outside the gene matches: 7. Per the germline V gene, CDR1 is SNHLY and CDR2 is FYNNEI. CDR3 size: 13 residues.

This rearrangement joins TRBV29-1 to TRBJ2-7; D is ambiguous. CDR1 is SQVTM and CDR2 is ANQGSEA in the germline V gene. The V gene lost 4 bases and the J gene lost 3 bases, with 7 bases spanning the gap. There are 11 residues in the CDR3. The CDR3 reads CSVGDFYEQYV. Written as DNA, the CDR3 is TGCAGCGTTGGTGATTTCTACGAGCAGTACGTC.

This clonotype was detected many times. This CDR3 is CASSAEMNTEAFF. CDR3 nucleotide sequence: TGTGCCAGCAGCGCAGAGATGAACACTGAAGCTTTCTTT. The J gene is TRBJ1-1, the V gene TRBV9, with no clear D. In germline, CDR1 is SGDLS, CDR2 YYNGEE. The germline V and J ends were trimmed by 3 bases and 0 bases, with 6 bases remaining between them. The CDR3 totals 13 residues.